A selection of T cell receptor beta chains follows, all from one sample in a study of blood T cell repertoires in COVID-19. Profiling relied on immunoSEQ multiplex PCR, and the TCRdb table lists in-frame clones only, not all of them. The sample lists 65,000 to 75,000 clones; about 91% were seen once. The source material was peripheral blood. Source of these receptors: a human donor with active COVID-19. The donor label of this sample is uncertain. Each CDR3 is given without its conserved first and last residue. Each record gives: J gene, V gene, D gene, CDR3 protein. A D gene is named only where the DNA matches it firmly.

TRBJ2-1 | TRBV24-1 | TRBD1 | ATSDPGQPLKNEQF
TRBJ2-1 | TRBV9 | TRBD2 | ASSPRPGGNEQF
TRBJ2-5 | TRBV27 | . | ASSSSGRETQY
TRBJ2-7 | TRBV3-1/TRBV3-2 | TRBD2 | ASSQDGREVYEQY
TRBJ2-4 | TRBV30 | . | AWGTGLAKNIQY
TRBJ1-2 | TRBV18 | TRBD1 | ASSQGQGSSYGYT
TRBJ2-7 | TRBV6-5 | . | ASIRQASYEQY
TRBJ1-5 | TRBV19 | . | ASSIDLGTYDQPQH
TRBJ1-6 | TRBV11-3 | TRBD1 | ASSLDRGYNSPLH
TRBJ1-6 | TRBV3-1/TRBV3-2 | . | ASSQGLMAGSPLH
TRBJ1-5 | TRBV30 | . | AWRSGAQPQH
TRBJ2-7 | TRBV5-1 | TRBD2 | ASSLEGAGGIDEQY
TRBJ2-1 | TRBV27 | TRBD2 | ASSLYLGLAGPVEQF
TRBJ1-5 | TRBV5-1 | . | ASSTQH
TRBJ1-1 | TRBV5-8 | TRBD1 | ASSLTGVNTEAF
TRBJ1-1 | TRBV18 | . | ASSPPSTNTEAF
TRBJ2-7 | TRBV11-1 | TRBD2 | ASSSLAGPYEQY
TRBJ2-1 | TRBV6-4 | TRBD2 | ASRTSGNNEQF
TRBJ2-1 | TRBV19 | . | ASSTGRTVNEQF
TRBJ2-3 | TRBV2 | TRBD2 | ASMVPTSPDIADTQY
TRBJ2-7 | TRBV2 | TRBD1 | ASSNRGRHEQY
TRBJ2-1 | TRBV11-2 | . | ASSSGLNNEQF
TRBJ2-1 | TRBV10-3 | . | AISEWGQRDEQF
TRBJ2-7 | TRBV28 | TRBD1 | ASSLVGQGAELQY
TRBJ1-6 | TRBV18 | TRBD1 | ASSRNRGESPLH
TRBJ2-1 | TRBV28 | TRBD2 | ASSNGGSGRARNEQF
TRBJ2-7 | TRBV12-3/TRBV12-4 | . | ASTRSSTYEQY
TRBJ2-1 | TRBV15 | TRBD2 | ATSRESGAYNEQF
TRBJ2-3 | TRBV9 | TRBD2 | ASSTSGRVADTQY